This TCR beta chain came from a study of CD8+ T cells in alopecia areata. General study points: Clarity of TCR sharing across patients fell short of that in mice, possibly HLA-related. Expanded CD8+ clones among the top 100, and scalp clonality, were significantly decreased by tofacitinib. Across lesional scalp, and particularly alopecia totalis/universalis, clonality surpassed that of normal scalp. One nonresponder makes the tie between baseline CD8+ expansion and response uncertain.

Treatment defined: oral pan-JAK inhibitor, 5-10 mg twice daily. V was trimmed by 8 bases and J by 0 bases, leaving 14 bases between them. The CDR3 totals 14 residues. Germline V gene sequence: CDR1 MGHDK, CDR2 SYGVNS. A remark on this clone: Its target is not known.

Extraction and reverse transcription of RNA yielded cDNA as the sequencing template. Only in-frame clones appear in the TCRdb table, and some are missing; sequencing was by immunoSEQ multiplex PCR. The data show approximately 180,000 clones, roughly 60% seen once. The sequence was obtained from a human donor with alopecia areata. This material consisted of CD4+ T cells sorted from blood, taken at week 49, from a patient treated with tofacitinib. The chain links TRBV25-1 to TRBJ2-7; possibly TRBD2 for D (5 bases). In DNA, the CDR3 is TGTGCCAGCTCCGGAGGCAACCCCTCCTACGAGCAGTACTTC. It codes for CASSGGNPSYEQYF.